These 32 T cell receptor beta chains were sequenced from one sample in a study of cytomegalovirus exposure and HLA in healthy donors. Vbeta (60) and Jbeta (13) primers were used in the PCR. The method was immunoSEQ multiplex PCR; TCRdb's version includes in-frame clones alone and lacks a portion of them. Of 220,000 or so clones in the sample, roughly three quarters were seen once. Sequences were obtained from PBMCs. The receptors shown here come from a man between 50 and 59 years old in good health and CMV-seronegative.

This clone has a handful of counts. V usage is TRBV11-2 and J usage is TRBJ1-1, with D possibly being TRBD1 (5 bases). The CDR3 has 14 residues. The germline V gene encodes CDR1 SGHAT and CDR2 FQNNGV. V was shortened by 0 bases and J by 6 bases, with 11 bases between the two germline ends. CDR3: CASSLDQGRPEAFF. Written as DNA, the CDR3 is TGTGCCAGCAGCTTAGATCAGGGCCGGCCTGAAGCTTTCTTT.

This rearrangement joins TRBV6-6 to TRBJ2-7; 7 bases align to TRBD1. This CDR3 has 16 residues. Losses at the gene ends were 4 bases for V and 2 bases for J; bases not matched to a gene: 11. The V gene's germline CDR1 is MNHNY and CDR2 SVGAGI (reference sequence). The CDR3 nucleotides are TGTGCCAGCAGTTCCATAAAGGCAGGACAGGCCTACGAGCAGTACTTC. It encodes CASSSIKAGQAYEQYF.

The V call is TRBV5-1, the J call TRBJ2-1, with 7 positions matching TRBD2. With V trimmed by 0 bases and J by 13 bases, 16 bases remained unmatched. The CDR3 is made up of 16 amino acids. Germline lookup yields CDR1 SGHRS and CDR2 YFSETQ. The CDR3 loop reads CASSLVPGTSVREQFF. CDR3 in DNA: TGCGCCAGCAGCTTGGTCCCGGGAACTAGCGTACGGGAACAGTTCTTC.

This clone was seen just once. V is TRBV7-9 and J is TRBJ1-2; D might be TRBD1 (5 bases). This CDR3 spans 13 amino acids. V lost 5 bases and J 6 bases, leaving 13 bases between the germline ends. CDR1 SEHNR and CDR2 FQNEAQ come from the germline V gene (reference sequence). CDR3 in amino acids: CASSPGGIHGYTF. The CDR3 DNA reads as TGTGCCAGCAGCCCCGGGGGGATCCATGGCTACACCTTC.

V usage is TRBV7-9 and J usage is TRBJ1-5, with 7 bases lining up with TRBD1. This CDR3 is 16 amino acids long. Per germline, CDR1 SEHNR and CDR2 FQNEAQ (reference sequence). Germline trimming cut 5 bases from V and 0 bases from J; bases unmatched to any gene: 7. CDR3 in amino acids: CASSPGGFYSNQPQHF. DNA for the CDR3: TGTGCCAGCAGCCCAGGGGGGTTCTATAGCAATCAGCCCCAGCATTTT.

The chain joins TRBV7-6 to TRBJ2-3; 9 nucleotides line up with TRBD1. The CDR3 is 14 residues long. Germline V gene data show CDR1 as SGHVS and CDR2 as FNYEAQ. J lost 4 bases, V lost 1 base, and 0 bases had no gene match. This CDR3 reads CASSLGTGADTQYF. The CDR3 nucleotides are TGTGCCAGCAGCTTAGGGACAGGGGCAGATACGCAGTATTTT.

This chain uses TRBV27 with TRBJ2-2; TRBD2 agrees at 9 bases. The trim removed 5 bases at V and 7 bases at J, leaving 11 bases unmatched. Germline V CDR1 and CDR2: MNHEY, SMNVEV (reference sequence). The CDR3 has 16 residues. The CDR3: CASSRIWTSEHGELFF. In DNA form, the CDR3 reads TGTGCCAGCAGTCGAATTTGGACTAGCGAACACGGGGAGCTGTTTTTT.

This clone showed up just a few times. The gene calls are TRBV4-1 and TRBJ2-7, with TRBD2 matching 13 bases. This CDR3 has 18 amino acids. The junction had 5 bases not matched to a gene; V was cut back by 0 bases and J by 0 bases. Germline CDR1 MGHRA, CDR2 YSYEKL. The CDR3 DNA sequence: TGCGCCAGCAGCCAAGAATACAGGACTAGCGGGAGCTCCTACGAGCAGTACTTC. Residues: CASSQEYRTSGSSYEQYF.

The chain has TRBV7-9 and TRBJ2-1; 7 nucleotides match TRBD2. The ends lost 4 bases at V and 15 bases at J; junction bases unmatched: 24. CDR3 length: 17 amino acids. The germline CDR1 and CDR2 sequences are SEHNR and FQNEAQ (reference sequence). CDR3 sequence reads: CASSSTDGAGWEGHRFF. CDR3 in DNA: TGTGCCAGCAGCTCCACGGACGGGGCGGGGTGGGAGGGCCATCGGTTCTTC. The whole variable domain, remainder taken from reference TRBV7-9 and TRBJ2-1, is DTGVSQNPRHKITKRGQNVTFRCDPISEHNRLYWYRQTLGQGPEFLTYFQNEAQLEKSRLLSDRFSAERPKGSFSTLEIQRTEQGDSAMYLCASSSTDGAGWEGHRFFGPGTRLTVL.

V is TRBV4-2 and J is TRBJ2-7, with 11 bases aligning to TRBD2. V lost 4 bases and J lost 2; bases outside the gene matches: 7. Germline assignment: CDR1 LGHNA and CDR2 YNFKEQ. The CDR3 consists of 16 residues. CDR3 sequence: CASSPYGTSGAYEQYF. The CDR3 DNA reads TGTGCCAGCAGCCCCTACGGGACTAGCGGAGCCTACGAGCAGTACTTC.

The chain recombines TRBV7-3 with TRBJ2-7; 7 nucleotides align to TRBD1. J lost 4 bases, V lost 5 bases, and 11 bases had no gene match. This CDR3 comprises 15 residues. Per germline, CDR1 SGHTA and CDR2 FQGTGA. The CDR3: CASSPTGTELYEQYF. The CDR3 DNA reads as TGTGCCAGCAGCCCCACCGGGACAGAATTGTACGAGCAGTACTTC.

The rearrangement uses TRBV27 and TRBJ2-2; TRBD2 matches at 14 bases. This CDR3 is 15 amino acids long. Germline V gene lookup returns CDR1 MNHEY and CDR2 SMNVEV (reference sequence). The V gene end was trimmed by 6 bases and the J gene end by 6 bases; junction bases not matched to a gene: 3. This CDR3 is CASSPGLAGAGELFF. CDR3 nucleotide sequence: TGTGCCAGCAGCCCGGGACTAGCGGGAGCCGGGGAGCTGTTTTTT.

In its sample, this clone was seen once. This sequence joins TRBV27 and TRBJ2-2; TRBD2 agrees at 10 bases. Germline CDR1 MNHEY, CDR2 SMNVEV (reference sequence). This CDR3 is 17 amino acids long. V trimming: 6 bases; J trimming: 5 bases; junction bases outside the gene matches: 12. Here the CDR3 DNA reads TGTGCCAGCAGGGCGGATAGCGGGGGGTCGGGGACCGGGGAGCTGTTTTTT. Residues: CASRADSGGSGTGELFF.

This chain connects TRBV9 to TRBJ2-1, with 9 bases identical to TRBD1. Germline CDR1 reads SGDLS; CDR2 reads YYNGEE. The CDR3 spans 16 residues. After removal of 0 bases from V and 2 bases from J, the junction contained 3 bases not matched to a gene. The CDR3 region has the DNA TGTGCCAGCAGCGTAGGTGGGACAGGGACCTACAATGAGCAGTTCTTC. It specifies CASSVGGTGTYNEQFF.

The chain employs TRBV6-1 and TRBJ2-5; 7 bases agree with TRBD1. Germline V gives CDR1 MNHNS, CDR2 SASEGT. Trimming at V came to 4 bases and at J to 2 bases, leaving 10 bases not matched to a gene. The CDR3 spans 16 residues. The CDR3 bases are TGTGCCAGCAGTGTTGTAAGGGGGCAGGGGCAAGAGACCCAGTACTTC. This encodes CASSVVRGQGQETQYF.

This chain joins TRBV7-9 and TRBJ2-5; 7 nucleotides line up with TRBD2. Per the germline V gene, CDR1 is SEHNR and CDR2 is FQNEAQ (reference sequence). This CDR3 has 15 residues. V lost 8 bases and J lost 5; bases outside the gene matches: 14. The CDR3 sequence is CASLVIWEGSETQYF. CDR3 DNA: TGTGCCAGCCTTGTTATTTGGGAGGGCTCGGAGACCCAGTACTTC.

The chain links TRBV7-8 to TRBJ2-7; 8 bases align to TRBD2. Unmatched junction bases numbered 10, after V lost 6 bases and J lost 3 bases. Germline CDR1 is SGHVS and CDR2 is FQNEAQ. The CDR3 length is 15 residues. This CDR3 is CASSSQRESFYEQYF. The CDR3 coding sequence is TGTGCCAGCAGTTCCCAGCGGGAGAGTTTCTACGAGCAGTACTTC.

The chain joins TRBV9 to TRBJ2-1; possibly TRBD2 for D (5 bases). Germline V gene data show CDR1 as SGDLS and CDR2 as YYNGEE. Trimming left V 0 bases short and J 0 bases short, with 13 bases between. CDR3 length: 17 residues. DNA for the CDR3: TGTGCCAGCAGCGTAGGCCCCGGCGGGCGCTCCTACAATGAGCAGTTCTTC. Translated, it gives CASSVGPGGRSYNEQFF.

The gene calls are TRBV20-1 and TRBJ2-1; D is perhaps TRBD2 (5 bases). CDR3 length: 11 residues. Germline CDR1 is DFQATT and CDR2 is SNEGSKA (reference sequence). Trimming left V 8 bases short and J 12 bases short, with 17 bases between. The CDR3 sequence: CSSPAAVGQFF. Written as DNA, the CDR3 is TGCAGTTCCCCGGCAGCGGTTGGGCAGTTCTTC.

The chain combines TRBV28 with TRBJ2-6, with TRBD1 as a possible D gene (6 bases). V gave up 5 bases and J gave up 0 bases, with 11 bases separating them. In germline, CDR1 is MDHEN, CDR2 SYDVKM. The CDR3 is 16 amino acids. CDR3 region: CASSLDRYSGANVLTF. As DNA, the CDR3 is TGTGCCAGCAGTCTGGACAGATACTCTGGGGCCAACGTCCTGACTTTC.

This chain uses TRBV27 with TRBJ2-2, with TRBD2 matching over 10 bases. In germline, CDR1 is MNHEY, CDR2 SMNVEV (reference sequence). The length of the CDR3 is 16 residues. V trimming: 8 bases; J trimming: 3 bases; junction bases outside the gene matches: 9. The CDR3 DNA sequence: TGTGCCAGCTCCCCTCTAGCGGGAGTTTACACCGGGGAGCTGTTTTTT. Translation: CASSPLAGVYTGELFF.

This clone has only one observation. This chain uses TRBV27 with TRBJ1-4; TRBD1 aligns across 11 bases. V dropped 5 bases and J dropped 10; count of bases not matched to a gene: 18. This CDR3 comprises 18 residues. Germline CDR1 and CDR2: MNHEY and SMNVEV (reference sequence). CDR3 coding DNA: TGTGCCAGCAGTCCACGGACAGGGGGCGCGTTACAGGGTGGAAAACTGTTTTTT. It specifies CASSPRTGGALQGGKLFF.

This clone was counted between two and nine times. CDR3 residues: CASSLGLASSTDTQYF. CDR3 sequence (DNA): TGTGCCAGTAGTCTTGGACTAGCGTCTAGCACAGATACGCAGTATTTT. This chain connects TRBV19 to TRBJ2-3; 9 bases agree with TRBD2. V dropped 5 bases and J dropped 0; count of bases not matched to a gene: 6. CDR1 and CDR2 from the germline V gene are LNHDA and SQIVND (reference sequence). CDR3 length: 16 residues.

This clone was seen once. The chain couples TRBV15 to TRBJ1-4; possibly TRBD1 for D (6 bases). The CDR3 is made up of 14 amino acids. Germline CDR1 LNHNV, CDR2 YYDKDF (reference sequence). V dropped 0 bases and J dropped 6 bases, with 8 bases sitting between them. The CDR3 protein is CATSRDSGDEKLFF. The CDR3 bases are TGTGCCACCAGCAGAGATTCAGGGGATGAAAAACTGTTTTTT.

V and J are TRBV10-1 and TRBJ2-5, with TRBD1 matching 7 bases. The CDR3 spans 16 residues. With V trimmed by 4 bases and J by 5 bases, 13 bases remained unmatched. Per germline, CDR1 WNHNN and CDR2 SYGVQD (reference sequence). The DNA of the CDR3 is TGCGCCAGCAGTGTCTCCCTGACAGGGCGTTCGGAGACCCAGTACTTC. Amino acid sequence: CASSVSLTGRSETQYF.

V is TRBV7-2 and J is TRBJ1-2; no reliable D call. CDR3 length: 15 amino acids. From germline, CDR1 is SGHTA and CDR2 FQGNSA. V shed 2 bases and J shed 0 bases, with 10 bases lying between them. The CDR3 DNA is TGTGCCAGCAGCTTAAATCTGCTAGCTAACTATGGCTACACCTTC. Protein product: CASSLNLLANYGYTF.

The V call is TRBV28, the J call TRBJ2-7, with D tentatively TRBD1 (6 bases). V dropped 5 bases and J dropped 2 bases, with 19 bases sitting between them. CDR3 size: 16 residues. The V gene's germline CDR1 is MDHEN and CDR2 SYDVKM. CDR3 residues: CASSPPDSAATYEQYF. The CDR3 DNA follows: TGTGCCAGCAGTCCCCCGGACAGCGCCGCCACCTACGAGCAGTACTTC.

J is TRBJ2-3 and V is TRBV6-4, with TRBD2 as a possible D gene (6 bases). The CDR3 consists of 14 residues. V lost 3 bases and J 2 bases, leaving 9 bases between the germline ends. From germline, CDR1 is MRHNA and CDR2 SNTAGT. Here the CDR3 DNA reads TGTGCCAGCAGTGAGGAGGGCTCCACAGATACGCAGTATTTT. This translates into CASSEEGSTDTQYF.

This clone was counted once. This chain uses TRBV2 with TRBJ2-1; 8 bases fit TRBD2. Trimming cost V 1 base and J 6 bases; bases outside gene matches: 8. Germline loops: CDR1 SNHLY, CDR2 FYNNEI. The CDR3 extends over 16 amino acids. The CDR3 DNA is TGTGCCAGCAGTGAAGAGGGCGGGAGGACCACCAATGAGCAGTTCTTC. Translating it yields CASSEEGGRTTNEQFF.

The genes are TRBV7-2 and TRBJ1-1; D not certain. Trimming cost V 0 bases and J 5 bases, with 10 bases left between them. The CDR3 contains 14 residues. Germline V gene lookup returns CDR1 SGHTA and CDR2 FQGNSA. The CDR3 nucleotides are TGTGCCAGCAGCTTAGCGGCGGCTGGGACTGAAGCTTTCTTT. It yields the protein CASSLAAAGTEAFF.

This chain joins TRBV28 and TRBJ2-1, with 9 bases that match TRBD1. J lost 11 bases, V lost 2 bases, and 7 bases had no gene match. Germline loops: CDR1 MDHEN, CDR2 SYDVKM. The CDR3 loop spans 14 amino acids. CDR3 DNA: TGTGCCAGCAGTTTAGGGGGACAGGGCGCAAAGCAGTTCTTC. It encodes CASSLGGQGAKQFF. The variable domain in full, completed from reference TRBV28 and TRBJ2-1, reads DVKVTQSSRYLVKRTGEKVFLECVQDMDHENMFWYRQDPGLGLRLIYFSYDVKMKEKGDIPEGYSVSREKKERFSLILESASTNQTSMYLCASSLGGQGAKQFFGPGTRLTVL.

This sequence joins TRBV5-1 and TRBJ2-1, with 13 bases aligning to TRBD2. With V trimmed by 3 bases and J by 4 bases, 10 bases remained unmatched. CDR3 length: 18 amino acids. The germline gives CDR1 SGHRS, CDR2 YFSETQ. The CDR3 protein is CASSSFTETSGRYNEQFF. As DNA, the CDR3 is TGCGCCAGCAGCTCTTTTACCGAGACTAGCGGGAGGTACAATGAGCAGTTCTTC.